This T cell receptor (beta chain) comes out of a study of radiotherapy plus CTLA-4 blockade in lung cancer. Study background: Roughly a sixth of enrolled patients responded objectively, and roughly 30% had disease control.

Only in-frame clones appear in the TCRdb table, and some are missing; sequencing was by immunoSEQ multiplex PCR. The sample shows about 29,000 clones, roughly four fifths of them seen only once. Study-wide findings and caveats: Reported findings show early blood T cell clone dynamics, with interferon-beta, best predicted response.

People whose metastatic non-small-cell lung cancer was chemo-refractory got focal radiation along with CTLA-4 blockade by ipilimumab. In regard to this clone: The antigen is unknown.

Trimming removed 0 bases at V and 3 bases at J, with 6 bases between. This CDR3 spans 13 amino acids. CDR1 and CDR2 from the germline V gene are SGDLS and YYNGEE. The TCR was taken from a human donor with non-small cell lung cancer that progressed on radiotherapy plus ipilimumab. This rearrangement joins TRBV9 to TRBJ1-1, with a possible D match to TRBD1 (5 bases). This material consisted of peripheral blood, taken from a patient treated with radiotherapy plus ipilimumab. The CDR3 here is CASSVEGHTEAFF. CDR3 nucleotide sequence: TGTGCCAGCAGCGTAGAGGGGCACACTGAAGCTTTCTTT.